What follows is one T cell receptor beta chain and its context. This clone came up once. Its recognized antigen is unknown. Base qualities are not provided; no much larger clone lies one nucleotide away. This record comes from a study of identifying expanded T cells in peripheral blood (dated by TCRdb to about 2019). Context from the whole study: Technical replicates were generated by sequencing separate aliquots of the same genomic DNA pool, and four replicates were compared pairwise.

Study-wide findings and limitations: The authors expected that biological variance in healthy repertoires might rise further over much longer intervals, such as months to years. In all healthy donors, the variance in clone template counts between samples taken roughly two weeks apart rose significantly as total template count increased. Both the number of clones called differentially abundant and the false-positive rate were significantly reduced by the beta-binomial model across all healthy-donor time intervals. The binomial model flagged approximately 1.3 differentially abundant clones between technical replicates but 15 to 17 over approximately 2 weeks and around 20 over around 4 weeks.

No immune events, such as infections, were documented for the healthy donors during the collection period. To calibrate time-dependent variance in a beta-binomial model of T-cell clone differential abundance, blood repertoires from healthy donors were used as a training cohort. The training cohort was composed of roughly ten healthy donors, 3 female and 7 male. The donors were between roughly 29 and 70 years old, with an average age of about 40 years. Obtained from a commercial supplier, whole blood was collected from each healthy donor at three time points set around 2 weeks apart. For immunosequencing, genomic DNA was extracted from unsorted whole blood. The immunoSEQ Assay, which uses bias-controlled multiplex PCR amplification of genomic DNA, was used to profile TCRbeta CDR3 regions. Per the source publication's procedure: The absolute abundance of each unique TCRbeta CDR3 region was quantified after sequences were collapsed and filtered. Differential abundance was tested with a binomial (Fisher-equivalent) model and with a beta-binomial model adding time-dependent variance fitted from healthy donors. Any clone with fewer than 5 combined templates was excluded, and a clone was called differentially abundant if its Benjamini-Hochberg FDR was below 0.01. Using the form v = (b*log(k)+a)^2, the beta-binomial variance was modeled as a function of the total template count across the two samples. Here the immuneACCESS table is served through TCRdb, limited to in-frame sequences with V and J called. Missing clones are a known gap in these copies; in checked studies unresolved V genes cover under half, and the rest lacks a known reason. Clonal size and the V and J genes are those of that table, whereas D and trimming came from the DNA. This sample holds 100,000 to 110,000 clones; about 90% were observed only once. Just over 5.5% of the sample lies in the top ten.

V drops 6 bases and J drops 0 bases, leaving 9 bases in between. Taken from the germline V gene, the CDR1 and CDR2 loops are SGHVS and FQNEAQ. The CDR3 spans 14 residues, from the cysteine through the phenylalanine. The only DNA kept is the CDR3, 42 bases in frame from the first base. Sequences were obtained from blood. The chain couples TRBV7-8 to TRBJ1-5, and perhaps TRBD1 as D gene, on 5 matching bases. The source of this sequence is a person aged 18-69 years in good health. The sequenced DNA: TGTGCCAGCAGTACAGACAGTAGCAATCAGCCCCAGCATTTT. It encodes CASSTDSSNQPQHF.